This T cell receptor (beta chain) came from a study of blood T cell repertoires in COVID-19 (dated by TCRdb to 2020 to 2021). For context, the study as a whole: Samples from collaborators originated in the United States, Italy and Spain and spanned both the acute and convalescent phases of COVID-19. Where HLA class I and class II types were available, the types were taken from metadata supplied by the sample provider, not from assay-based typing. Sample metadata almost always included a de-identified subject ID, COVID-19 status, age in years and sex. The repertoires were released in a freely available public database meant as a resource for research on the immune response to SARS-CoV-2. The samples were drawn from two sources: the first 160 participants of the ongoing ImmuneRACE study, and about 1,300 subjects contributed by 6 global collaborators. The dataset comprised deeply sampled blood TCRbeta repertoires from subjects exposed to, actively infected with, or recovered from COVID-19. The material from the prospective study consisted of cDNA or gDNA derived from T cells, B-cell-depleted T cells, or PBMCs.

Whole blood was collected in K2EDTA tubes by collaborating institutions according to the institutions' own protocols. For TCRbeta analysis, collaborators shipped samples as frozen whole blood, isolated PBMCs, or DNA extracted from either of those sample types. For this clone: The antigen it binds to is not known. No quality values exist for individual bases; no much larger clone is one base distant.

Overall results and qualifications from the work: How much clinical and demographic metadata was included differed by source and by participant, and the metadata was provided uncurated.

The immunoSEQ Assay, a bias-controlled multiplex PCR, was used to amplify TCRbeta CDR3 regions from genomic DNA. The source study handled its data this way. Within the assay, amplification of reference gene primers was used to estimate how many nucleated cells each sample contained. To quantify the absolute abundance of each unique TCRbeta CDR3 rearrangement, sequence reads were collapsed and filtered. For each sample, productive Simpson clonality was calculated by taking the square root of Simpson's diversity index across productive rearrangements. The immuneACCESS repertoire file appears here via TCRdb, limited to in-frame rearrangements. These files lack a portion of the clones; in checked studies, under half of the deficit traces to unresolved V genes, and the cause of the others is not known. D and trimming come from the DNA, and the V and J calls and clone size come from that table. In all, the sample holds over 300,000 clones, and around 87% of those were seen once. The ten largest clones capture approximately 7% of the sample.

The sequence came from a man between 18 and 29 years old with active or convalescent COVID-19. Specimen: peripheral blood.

The encoded CDR3 is CASSTWTDIYGYTF. The nucleotides are TGTGCCAGCAGCACCTGGACGGACATCTATGGCTACACCTTC. The rearrangement joined TRBV13 to TRBJ1-2; TRBD1 is perhaps the D gene, given 5 matching bases. CDR1 and CDR2 are read off the germline V gene (reference sequence) as PRHDT and FYEKMQ. V and J lose 5 bases and 4 bases, and a span of 14 bases separates them. The CDR3, cysteine through phenylalanine, is 14 amino acids long. Only the CDR3 DNA is retained, 42 bases long and in frame from the first base.